This T cell receptor (beta chain) was documented in a study of brain T cells in children with intractable seizures. TCRdb's table, derived via immunoSEQ multiplex PCR, lists solely in-frame clones and lacks some. The table records about 340,000 clones, 93% of them present only once. This clone appeared once. Its target is not known. Whole-study results and caveats: Pre- and post-surgery blood differed in depth, so pre-surgery absences may be undersampling.

Time point in this sample: blood from clinic visit 5 months post-surgery; TSC patient then seizure free. Surgery cases with the highest brain T cell transcript signatures were chosen for sequencing. Looked up from germline, CDR1 is SEHNR and CDR2 is FQNEAQ (reference sequence). The CDR3 is 14 residues long. V dropped 3 bases and J dropped 4; count of bases not matched to a gene: 4. The chain has TRBV7-9 and TRBJ1-2, with TRBD1 matching 8 bases. The clonotype was recovered from a boy younger than two with tuberous sclerosis and intractable seizures. This specimen was peripheral blood, taken 4 to 6 months after surgery. In DNA, the CDR3 is TGTGCCAGCAGCTTCGGACAGGGACCCTATGGCTACACCTTC. This encodes CASSFGQGPYGYTF.